Each of the 9 T cell receptor beta chains below was sequenced from the same sample in a study of blood T cell repertoires in COVID-19. The method was immunoSEQ multiplex PCR; TCRdb's version includes in-frame clones alone and lacks a portion of them. The table includes over 150,000 clones, more than 65% detected once. The sample consisted of peripheral blood. The origin of the receptors is an elderly woman with active or convalescent COVID-19.

This sequence joins TRBV28 and TRBJ1-3; 8 bases agree with TRBD1. Germline V gene sequence: CDR1 MDHEN, CDR2 SYDVKM. The J segment lost 4 bases and the V segment lost 8 bases, leaving 13 bases of the junction unmatched. The CDR3 loop spans 16 amino acids. Here the CDR3 reads CASLAGGRVEGNTIYF. CDR3 nucleotide sequence: TGTGCCAGCTTGGCAGGGGGCAGAGTGGAGGGAAACACCATATATTTT.

The V and J genes are TRBV19 and TRBJ1-2, with D unresolved. The CDR3 contains 15 residues. V was pared by 5 bases and J by 4 bases, with 17 bases between. Germline V lookup: CDR1 LNHDA, CDR2 SQIVND (reference sequence). CDR3 sequence (DNA): TGTGCCAGTAGTCCCCGGAGGGCCGGCGGCTATGGCTACACCTTC. Translated, it gives CASSPRRAGGYGYTF.

This clone was counted only a few times. V gene TRBV7-9 combines with J gene TRBJ1-1; tentatively, D is TRBD1 (6 bases). V shed 4 bases and J shed 6 bases, with 9 bases lying between them. The CDR3 consists of 12 residues. The germline CDR1 and CDR2 sequences are SEHNR and FQNEAQ (reference sequence). The CDR3 loop is CASSSGQPEAFF. As DNA, the CDR3 is TGTGCCAGCAGCTCCGGACAGCCTGAAGCTTTCTTT.

The rearrangement links TRBV28 to TRBJ1-2; no reliable D call. Germline V gene sequence: CDR1 MDHEN, CDR2 SYDVKM. This CDR3 contains 13 residues. The V end was cut by 9 bases, the J end by 14 bases, with 25 bases between. CDR3 protein: CASRRDLAGGCTF. CDR3 DNA sequence: TGTGCCAGTCGTCGGGATTTGGCGGGTGGCTGTACCTTC.

This rearrangement joins TRBV3-1 (or the pseudogene TRBV3-2) to TRBJ2-7; TRBD2 aligns across 8 bases. The CDR3 length is 15 residues. The germline gives CDR1 LGHDT, CDR2 YNNKEL (reference sequence). After removal of 1 base from V and 6 bases from J, the junction contained 8 bases not matched to a gene. Here the CDR3 DNA reads TGTGCCAGCAGCCAAGCCACCGGGACTAGTAGCGAGCAGTACTTC. Translated, it gives CASSQATGTSSEQYF.

The rearrangement joins TRBV6-2 or TRBV6-3 to TRBJ2-2; no definite D call. The V gene lost 5 bases and the J gene lost 6 bases, with 10 bases spanning the gap. Germline CDR1 reads MNHEY; CDR2 reads SVGEGT. The CDR3 sequence is 13 residues long. CDR3 in DNA: TGTGCCAGCAGTCCACGAAGCTCCGGGGAGCTGTTTTTT. Translating gives CASSPRSSGELFF.

The V call is TRBV2, the J call TRBJ1-2; D is perhaps TRBD1 (5 bases). V gave up 8 bases and J gave up 2 bases, with 18 bases separating them. Germline CDR1 and CDR2: SNHLY and FYNNEI. The CDR3 has 15 residues. CDR3 bases: TGTGCCAGCGGGCTTGGAAGGGGTAACAACTATGGCTACACCTTC. Amino acids: CASGLGRGNNYGYTF. The complete variable domain, with remaining parts taken from reference TRBV2 and TRBJ1-2, reads EPEVTQTPSHQVTQMGQEVILRCVPISNHLYFYWYRQILGQKVEFLVSFYNNEISEKSEIFDDQFSVERPDGSNFTLKIRSTKLEDSAMYFCASGLGRGNNYGYTFGSGTRLTVV.

The chain has TRBV10-3 and TRBJ1-1; a possible D gene is TRBD1 (6 bases). V lost 0 bases to trimming and J lost 8 bases, with 13 bases between them. CDR3 length: 14 amino acids. Per the germline V gene, CDR1 is ENHRY and CDR2 is SYGVKD. The CDR3 protein is CAISESGTSEEAFF. CDR3 bases: TGTGCCATCAGTGAGTCTGGGACAAGTGAAGAAGCTTTCTTT.

V gene TRBV10-2 combines with J gene TRBJ1-5, with 10 bases identical to TRBD1. CDR1 is WSHSY and CDR2 is SAAADI in the germline V gene. The CDR3 has 18 amino acids. With 5 bases clipped from V and 0 bases from J, the junction kept 10 bases outside the gene matches. CDR3: CASSTGTGVGYSNQPQHF. CDR3 in DNA: TGCGCCAGCAGTACCGGGACAGGGGTGGGATATAGCAATCAGCCCCAGCATTTT.